The T cell receptor beta chain under discussion was sequenced for a study of Tregs in tolerant kidney transplant recipients. Study outcomes and limitations: Expanding Tregs on activated donor B cells appeared to best identify donor-specific TCRbeta clones. Few patients were studied, so findings need validation in larger groups. Some patients' samples used different primers over time, so nucleotide sequences weren't comparable.

Per the germline V gene, CDR1 is ENHRY and CDR2 is SYGVKD. The V gene end was trimmed by 3 bases and the J gene end by 6 bases; junction bases not matched to a gene: 7. The CDR3 consists of 15 residues. This clone was seen once. Its target is unknown. Unstimulated Tregs (CD4+CD25+CD127-) and CD4+CD25- non-Tregs were sorted from PBMCs. Profiled with immunoSEQ multiplex PCR; TCRdb holds only in-frame clones, not every one. The repertoire consists of fewer than 80,000 clones, with around 90% occurring once and the leading ten covering approximately 0.4%. This TCR was sampled from a human donor who received a combined kidney and bone marrow transplant. This chain links TRBV10-3 with TRBJ2-7, with TRBD2 identical over 11 bases. Material: CD4+ T cells from blood, obtained before the transplant. The CDR3 nucleotides read TGTGCCATCAGTGACGCGACTAGCGGGACGACCGAGCAGTACTTC. As protein: CAISDATSGTTEQYF.